This TCR beta chain came from a study of blood T cell repertoires in COVID-19. About the study: Some COVID-19 samples were acute and others convalescent; all came from the United States, Italy and Spain.

Libraries were prepared by immunoSEQ multiplex PCR; TCRdb keeps only in-frame clonotypes and omits some of them. The table includes roughly 230,000 clones, about 80% detected once. Living in roughly 23 US areas, the participants were between roughly 18 and 90 years of age. Cohorts were based on clinical histories the participants reported. Before being deemed recovered, Cohort 3 donors had two negative PCRs, clearance, or symptom resolution. Germline assignment: CDR1 SQVTM and CDR2 ANQGSEA. The CDR3 has 14 residues. Trimming shortened V by 7 bases and J by 6 bases, and 21 bases separated the two germline ends. The sample holds a few counts of this clone.

This TCR came from a man over 45 who had recovered from COVID-19. The J gene is TRBJ1-2, the V gene TRBV29-1; D is unclear. The sequenced material came from PBMCs or T cells enriched from blood (not recorded which). In DNA, the CDR3 is TGCAGCGCCTACGCGGCCACTCCGACCGATGGCTACACCTTC. Translation: CSAYAATPTDGYTF. The variable domain in full, with the rest retrieved from reference TRBV29-1 and TRBJ1-2, is SAVISQKPSRDICQRGTSLTIQCQVDSQVTMMFWYRQQPGQSLTLIATANQGSEATYESGFVIDKFPISRPNLTFSTLTVSNMSPEDSSIYLCSAYAATPTDGYTFGSGTRLTVV.